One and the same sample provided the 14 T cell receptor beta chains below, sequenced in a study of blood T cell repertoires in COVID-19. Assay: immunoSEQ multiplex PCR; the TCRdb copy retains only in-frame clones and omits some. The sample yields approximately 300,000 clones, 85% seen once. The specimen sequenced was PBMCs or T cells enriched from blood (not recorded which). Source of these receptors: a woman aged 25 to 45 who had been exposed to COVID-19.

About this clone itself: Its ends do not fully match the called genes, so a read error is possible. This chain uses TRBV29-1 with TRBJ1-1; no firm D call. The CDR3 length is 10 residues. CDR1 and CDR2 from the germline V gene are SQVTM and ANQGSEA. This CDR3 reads CSADKSEAIF. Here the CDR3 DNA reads TGCAGCGCCGATAAGTCTGAAGCCATCTTT.

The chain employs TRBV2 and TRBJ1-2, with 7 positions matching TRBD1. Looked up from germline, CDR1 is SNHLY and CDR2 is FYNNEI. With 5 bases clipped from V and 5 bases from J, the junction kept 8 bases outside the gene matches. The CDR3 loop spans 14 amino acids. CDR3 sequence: CASSKGQEAYGYTF. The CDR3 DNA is TGTGCCAGCAGTAAAGGACAGGAGGCTTATGGCTACACCTTC.

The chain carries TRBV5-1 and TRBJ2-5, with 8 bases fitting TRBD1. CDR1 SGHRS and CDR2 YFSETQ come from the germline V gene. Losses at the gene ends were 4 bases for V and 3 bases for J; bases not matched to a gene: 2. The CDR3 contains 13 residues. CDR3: CASSRTGKETQYF. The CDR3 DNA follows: TGCGCCAGCAGCAGGACAGGGAAAGAGACCCAGTACTTC. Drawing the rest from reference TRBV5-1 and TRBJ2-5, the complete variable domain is KAGVTQTPRYLIKTRGQQVTLSCSPISGHRSVSWYQQTPGQGLQFLFEYFSETQRNKGNFPGRFSGRQFSNSRSEMNVSTLELGDSALYLCASSRTGKETQYFGPGTRLLVL.

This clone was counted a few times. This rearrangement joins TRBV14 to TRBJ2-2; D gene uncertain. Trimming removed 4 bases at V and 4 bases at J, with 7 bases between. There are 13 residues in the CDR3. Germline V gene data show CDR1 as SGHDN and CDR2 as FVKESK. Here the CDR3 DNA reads TGTGCCAGCAGCCTACAGACCACCGGGGAGCTGTTTTTT. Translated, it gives CASSLQTTGELFF.

CDR3 sequence (DNA): TGTGCCAGCAGGCGACAGGGGCATGGCTACACCTTC. Protein sequence: CASRRQGHGYTF. V usage is TRBV6-5 and J usage is TRBJ1-2; 8 bases map to TRBD1. Looked up from germline, CDR1 is MNHEY and CDR2 is SVGAGI. This CDR3 region has 12 residues. After removal of 6 bases from V and 6 bases from J, the junction contained 3 bases not matched to a gene.

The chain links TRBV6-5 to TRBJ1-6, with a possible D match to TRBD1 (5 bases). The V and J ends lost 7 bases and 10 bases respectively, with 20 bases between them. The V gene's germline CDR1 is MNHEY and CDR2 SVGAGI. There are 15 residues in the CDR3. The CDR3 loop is CASNSHGGFGSPLHF. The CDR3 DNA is TGTGCCAGCAATTCACACGGGGGTTTTGGGTCACCCCTCCACTTT.

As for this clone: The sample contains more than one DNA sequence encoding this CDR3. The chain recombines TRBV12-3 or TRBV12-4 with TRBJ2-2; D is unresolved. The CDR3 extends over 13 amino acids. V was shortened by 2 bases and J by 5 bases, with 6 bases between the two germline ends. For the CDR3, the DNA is TGTGCCAGCAGTTTAAGTCGGACCGGGGAGCTGTTTTTT. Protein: CASSLSRTGELFF.

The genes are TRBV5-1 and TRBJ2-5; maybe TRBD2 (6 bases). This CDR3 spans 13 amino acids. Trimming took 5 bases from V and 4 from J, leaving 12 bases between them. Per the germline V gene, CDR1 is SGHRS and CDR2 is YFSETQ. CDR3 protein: CASSWLGGETQYF. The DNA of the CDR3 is TGCGCCAGCAGTTGGCTGGGGGGAGAGACCCAGTACTTC.

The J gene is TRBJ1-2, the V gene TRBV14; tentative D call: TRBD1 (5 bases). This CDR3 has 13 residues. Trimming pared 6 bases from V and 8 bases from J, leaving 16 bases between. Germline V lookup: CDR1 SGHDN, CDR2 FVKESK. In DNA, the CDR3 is TGTGCCAGCAGTCCAGGGTGGCAGAGGGGCTACACCTTC. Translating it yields CASSPGWQRGYTF.

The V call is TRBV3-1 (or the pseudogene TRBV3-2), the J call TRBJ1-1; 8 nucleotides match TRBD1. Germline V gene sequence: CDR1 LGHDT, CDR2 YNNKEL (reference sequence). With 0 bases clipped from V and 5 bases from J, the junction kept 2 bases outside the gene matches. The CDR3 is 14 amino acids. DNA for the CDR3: TGTGCCAGCAGCCAAGACCACAGGGGGACTGAAGCTTTCTTT. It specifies CASSQDHRGTEAFF.

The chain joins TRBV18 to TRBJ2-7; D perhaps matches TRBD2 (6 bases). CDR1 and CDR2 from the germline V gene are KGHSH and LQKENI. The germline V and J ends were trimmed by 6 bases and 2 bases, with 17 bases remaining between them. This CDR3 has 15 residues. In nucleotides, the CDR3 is TGTGCCAGCTCCCTCGGGAACGGAGGGACCTACGAGCAGTACTTC. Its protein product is CASSLGNGGTYEQYF.

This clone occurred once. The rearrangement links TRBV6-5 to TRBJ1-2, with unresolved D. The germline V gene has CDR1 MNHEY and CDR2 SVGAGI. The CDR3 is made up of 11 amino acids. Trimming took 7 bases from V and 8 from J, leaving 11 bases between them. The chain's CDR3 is CASTRGGGYTF. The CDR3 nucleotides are TGTGCCAGCACCAGAGGTGGGGGCTACACCTTC.

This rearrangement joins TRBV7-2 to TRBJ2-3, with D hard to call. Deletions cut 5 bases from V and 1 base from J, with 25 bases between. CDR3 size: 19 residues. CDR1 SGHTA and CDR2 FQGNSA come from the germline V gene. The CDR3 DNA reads TGTGCCAGCAGCCCTATCGGCCTGACTTCCTCCCCTCGCACAGATACGCAGTATTTT. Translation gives CASSPIGLTSSPRTDTQYF.

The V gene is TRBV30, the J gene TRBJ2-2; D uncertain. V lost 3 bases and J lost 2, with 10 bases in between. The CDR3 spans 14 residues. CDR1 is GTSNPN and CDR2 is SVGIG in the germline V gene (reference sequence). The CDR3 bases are TGTGCCTGGAGGAGCGACTTTAACACCGGGGAGCTGTTTTTT. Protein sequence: CAWRSDFNTGELFF.